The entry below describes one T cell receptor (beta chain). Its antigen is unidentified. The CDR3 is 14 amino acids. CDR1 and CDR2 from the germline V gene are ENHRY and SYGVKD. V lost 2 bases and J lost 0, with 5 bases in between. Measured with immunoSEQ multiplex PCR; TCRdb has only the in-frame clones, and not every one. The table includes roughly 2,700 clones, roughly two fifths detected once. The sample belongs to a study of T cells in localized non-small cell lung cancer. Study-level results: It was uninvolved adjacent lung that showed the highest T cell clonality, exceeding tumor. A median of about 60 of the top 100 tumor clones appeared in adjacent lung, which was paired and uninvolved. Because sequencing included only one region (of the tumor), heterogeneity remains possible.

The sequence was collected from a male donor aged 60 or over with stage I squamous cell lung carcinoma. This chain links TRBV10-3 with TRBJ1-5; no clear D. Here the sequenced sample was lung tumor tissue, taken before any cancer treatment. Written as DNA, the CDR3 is TGTGCCATCAGTGAGCGCAGTAGCAATCAGCCCCAGCATTTT. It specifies CAISERSSNQPQHF.